This T cell receptor (beta chain) comes out of a study of T-cell reconstitution after alpha-beta-depleted transplantation in children. Unique molecular identifiers featured in how the TCRbeta library was prepared. Via MiXCR, TCRdb re-called the PCR reads, giving one row per CDR3 protein. Counted here are over 400,000 distinct CDR3 sequences, roughly an eighth occurring once; the ten biggest clones make up 5% to 6%. This CDR3 is built from 13 residues. The germline V and J ends were trimmed by 3 bases and 5 bases, with 11 bases remaining between them. CDR1 SGHRS and CDR2 YFSETQ come from the germline V gene.

This sequence was found in a human donor who donated a stem cell graft to a child with combined immunodeficiency. The chain combines TRBV5-1 with TRBJ2-5; D is undetermined. Sequencing was performed on PBMCs from the stem cell graft donor, taken from the stem cell graft. The CDR3 coding sequence is TGCGCCAGCAGCTCCGCCGGACGGGAGACCCAGTACTTC. Protein: CASSSAGRETQYF.